This section outlines one TCR beta chain sequence together with its context. Its antigen is unknown. These data originate in a study of T cell responses to AZD1222 COVID-19 vaccine. The study's findings and limits: The sample set comprised mostly white British donors with more females, and clonal diversity was possibly underestimated. Only a handful of AZD1222 recipients tested seropositive at baseline.

The method was immunoSEQ multiplex PCR; TCRdb's version includes in-frame clones alone and lacks a portion of them. The table has roughly 150,000 clones, approximately 90% seen once. Pooling was applied to second doses at about 4 or about 12 weeks. The CDR3 spans 17 residues. With V trimmed by 5 bases and J by 2 bases, 10 bases remained unmatched. CDR1 SGHNT and CDR2 YYREEE come from the germline V gene (reference sequence). This chain uses TRBV5-4 with TRBJ2-6; TRBD1 agrees at 7 bases. This specimen was peripheral blood, taken 28 days after the second AZD1222 dose. The sequence came from an adult who received the AZD1222 COVID-19 vaccine. CDR3 residues: CASRLDRWGAGANVLTF. Written as DNA, the CDR3 is TGTGCCAGCAGGCTGGACAGGTGGGGTGCTGGGGCCAACGTCCTGACTTTC.